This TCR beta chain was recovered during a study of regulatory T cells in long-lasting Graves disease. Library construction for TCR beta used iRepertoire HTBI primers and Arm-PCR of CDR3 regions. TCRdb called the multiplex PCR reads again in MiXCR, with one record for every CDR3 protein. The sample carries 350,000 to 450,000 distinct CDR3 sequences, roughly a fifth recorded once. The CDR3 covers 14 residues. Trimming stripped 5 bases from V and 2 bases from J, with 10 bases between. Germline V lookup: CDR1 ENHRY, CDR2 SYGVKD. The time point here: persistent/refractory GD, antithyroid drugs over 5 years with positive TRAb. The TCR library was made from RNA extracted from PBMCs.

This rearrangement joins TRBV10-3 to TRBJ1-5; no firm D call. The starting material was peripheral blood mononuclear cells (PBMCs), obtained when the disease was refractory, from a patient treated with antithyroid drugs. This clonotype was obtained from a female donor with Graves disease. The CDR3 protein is CAISPGRGNQPQHF. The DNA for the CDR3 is TGTGCCATCAGTCCCGGGCGGGGCAATCAGCCCCAGCATTTT.